The clone carrying this T cell receptor beta chain occurred many times. In germline, CDR1 is SGHTA, CDR2 FQGNSA. This CDR3 region has 13 residues. The trim removed 4 bases at V and 4 bases at J, leaving 1 base unmatched. The sample originates from a study of T-cell memory formation after mild COVID-19. In the study overall: The two donors had largely donor-specific TCR clusters.

The authors produced TCR alpha and TCR beta cDNA libraries with sample barcodes and UMIs by 5'RACE using constant-segment primers. TCRdb used MiXCR to reprocess the 5' RACE reads, holding one entry per CDR3 protein. This repertoire shows 50,000 or so distinct CDR3 sequences, around 9.7% found once; its top ten account for approximately 10%. Input material: PBMCs or a T cell subset sorted from them (not recorded which). The chain employs TRBV7-2 and TRBJ1-5, with 7 bases that match TRBD1. The sequence came from an adult woman who had mild COVID-19 (a few samples of this study predate the infection). Cell type and time point are not known. DNA of the CDR3: TGTGCCAGCAGCTACAGGGGAAATCAGCCCCAGCATTTT. This sequence encodes CASSYRGNQPQHF.